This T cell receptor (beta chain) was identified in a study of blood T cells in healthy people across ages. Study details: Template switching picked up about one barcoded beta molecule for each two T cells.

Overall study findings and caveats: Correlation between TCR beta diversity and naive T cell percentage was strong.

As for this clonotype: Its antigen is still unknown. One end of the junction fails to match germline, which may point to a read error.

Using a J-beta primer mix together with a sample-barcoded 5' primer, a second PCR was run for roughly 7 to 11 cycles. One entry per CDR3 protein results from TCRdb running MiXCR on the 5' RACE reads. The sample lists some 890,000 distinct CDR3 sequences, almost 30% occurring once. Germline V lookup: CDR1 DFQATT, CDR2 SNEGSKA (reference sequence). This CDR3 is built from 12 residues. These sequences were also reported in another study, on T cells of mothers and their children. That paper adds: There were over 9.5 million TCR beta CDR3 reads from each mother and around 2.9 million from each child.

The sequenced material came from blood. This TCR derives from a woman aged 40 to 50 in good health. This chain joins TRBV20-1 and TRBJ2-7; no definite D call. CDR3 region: CSASKTSYERYF. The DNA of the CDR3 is TGCAGTGCTAGTAAGACAAGTTACGAGCGGTACTTC.